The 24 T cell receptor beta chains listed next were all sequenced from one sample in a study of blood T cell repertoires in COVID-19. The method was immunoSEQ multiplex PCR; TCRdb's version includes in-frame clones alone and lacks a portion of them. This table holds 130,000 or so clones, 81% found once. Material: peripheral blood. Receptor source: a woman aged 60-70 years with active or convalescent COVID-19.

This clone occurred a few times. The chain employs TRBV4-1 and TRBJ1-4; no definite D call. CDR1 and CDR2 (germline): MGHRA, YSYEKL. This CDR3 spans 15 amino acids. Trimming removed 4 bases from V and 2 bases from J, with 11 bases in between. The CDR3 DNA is TGCGCCAGCAGCCCCTTCGGAGGGACTAATGAAAAACTGTTTTTT. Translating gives CASSPFGGTNEKLFF.

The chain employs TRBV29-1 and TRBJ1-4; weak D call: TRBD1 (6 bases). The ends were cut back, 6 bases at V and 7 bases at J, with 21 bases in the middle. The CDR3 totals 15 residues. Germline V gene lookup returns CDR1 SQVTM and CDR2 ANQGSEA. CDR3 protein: CSVVTPSQGGEKLFF. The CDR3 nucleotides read TGCAGCGTGGTAACCCCTTCACAGGGCGGTGAAAAACTGTTTTTT.

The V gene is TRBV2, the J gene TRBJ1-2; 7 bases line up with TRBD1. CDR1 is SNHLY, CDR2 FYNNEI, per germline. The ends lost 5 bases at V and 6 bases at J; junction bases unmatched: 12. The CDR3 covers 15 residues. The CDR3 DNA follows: TGTGCCAGCAGTTCTCGCCAAGACAGGGATCATGGCTACACCTTC. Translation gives CASSSRQDRDHGYTF. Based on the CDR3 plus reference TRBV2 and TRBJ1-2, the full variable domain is EPEVTQTPSHQVTQMGQEVILRCVPISNHLYFYWYRQILGQKVEFLVSFYNNEISEKSEIFDDQFSVERPDGSNFTLKIRSTKLEDSAMYFCASSSRQDRDHGYTFGSGTRLTVV.

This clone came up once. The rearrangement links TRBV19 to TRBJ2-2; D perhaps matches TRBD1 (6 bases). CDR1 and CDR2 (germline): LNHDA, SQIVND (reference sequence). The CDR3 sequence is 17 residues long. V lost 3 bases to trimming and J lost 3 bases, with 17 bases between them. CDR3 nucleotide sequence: TGTGCCAGTAGTATTCAGATTAGGGGGTTGGACACCGGGGAGCTGTTTTTT. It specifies CASSIQIRGLDTGELFF.

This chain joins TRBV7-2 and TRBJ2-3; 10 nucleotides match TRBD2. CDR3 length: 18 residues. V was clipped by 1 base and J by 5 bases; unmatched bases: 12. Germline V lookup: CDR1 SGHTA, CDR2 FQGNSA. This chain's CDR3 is CASSLVSVLAGRRDTQYF. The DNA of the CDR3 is TGTGCCAGCAGCTTAGTTTCCGTACTAGCGGGGCGCAGAGATACGCAGTATTTT. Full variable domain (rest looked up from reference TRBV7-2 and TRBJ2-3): GAGVSQSPSNKVTEKGKDVELRCDPISGHTALYWYRQSLGQGLEFLIYFQGNSAPDKSGLPSDRFSAERTGGSVSTLTIQRTQQEDSAVYLCASSLVSVLAGRRDTQYFGPGTRLTVL.

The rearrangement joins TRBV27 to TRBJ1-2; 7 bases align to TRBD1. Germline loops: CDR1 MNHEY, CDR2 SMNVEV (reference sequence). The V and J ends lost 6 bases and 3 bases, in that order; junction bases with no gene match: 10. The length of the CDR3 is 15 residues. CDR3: CASSWSGRGDYGYTF. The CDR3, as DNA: TGTGCCAGCAGCTGGAGTGGCAGGGGGGACTATGGCTACACCTTC.

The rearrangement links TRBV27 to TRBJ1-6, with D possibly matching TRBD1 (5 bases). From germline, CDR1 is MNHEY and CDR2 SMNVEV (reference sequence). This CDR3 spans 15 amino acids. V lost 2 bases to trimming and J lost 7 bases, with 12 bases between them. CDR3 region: CASSLSQGRNSPLHF. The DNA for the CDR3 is TGTGCCAGCAGTTTAAGTCAGGGCAGGAATTCACCCCTCCACTTT.

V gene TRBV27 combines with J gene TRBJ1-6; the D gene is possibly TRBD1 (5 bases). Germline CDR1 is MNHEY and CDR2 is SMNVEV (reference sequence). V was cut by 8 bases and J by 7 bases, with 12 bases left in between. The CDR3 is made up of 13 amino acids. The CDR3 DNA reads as TGTGCCAGCCGGGGGAGTAAAAATTCACCCCTCCACTTT. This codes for CASRGSKNSPLHF.

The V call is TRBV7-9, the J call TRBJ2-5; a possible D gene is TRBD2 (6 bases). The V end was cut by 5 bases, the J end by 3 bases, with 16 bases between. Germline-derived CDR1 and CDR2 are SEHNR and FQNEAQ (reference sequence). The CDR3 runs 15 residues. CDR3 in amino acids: CASSRDLASKETQYF. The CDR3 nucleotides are TGTGCCAGCAGCCGGGACTTAGCGTCCAAAGAGACCCAGTACTTC.

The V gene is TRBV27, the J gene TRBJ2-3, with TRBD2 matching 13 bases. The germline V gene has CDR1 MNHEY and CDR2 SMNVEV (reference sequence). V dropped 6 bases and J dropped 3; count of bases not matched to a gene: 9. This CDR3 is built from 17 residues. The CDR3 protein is CASRPTSGGALTDTQYF. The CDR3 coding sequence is TGTGCCAGCAGGCCAACTAGCGGGGGGGCCCTTACAGATACGCAGTATTTT.

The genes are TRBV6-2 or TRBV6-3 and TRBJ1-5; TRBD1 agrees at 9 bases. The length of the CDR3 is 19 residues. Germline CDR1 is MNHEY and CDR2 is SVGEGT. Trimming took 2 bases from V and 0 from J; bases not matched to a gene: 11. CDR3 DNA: TGTGCCAGCAGTTACCAGGGGGACAGGGAATGGTATAGCAATCAGCCCCAGCATTTT. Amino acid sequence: CASSYQGDREWYSNQPQHF.

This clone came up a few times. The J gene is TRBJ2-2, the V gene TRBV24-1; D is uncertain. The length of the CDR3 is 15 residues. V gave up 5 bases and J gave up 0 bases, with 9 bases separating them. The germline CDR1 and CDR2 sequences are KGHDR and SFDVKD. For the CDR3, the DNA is TGTGCCACCAGTGCACAAAGTCCGAACACCGGGGAGCTGTTTTTT. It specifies CATSAQSPNTGELFF.

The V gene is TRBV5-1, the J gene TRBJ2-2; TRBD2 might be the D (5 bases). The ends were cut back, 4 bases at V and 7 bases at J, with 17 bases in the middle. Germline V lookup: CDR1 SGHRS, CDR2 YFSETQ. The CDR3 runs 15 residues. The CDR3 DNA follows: TGCGCCAGCAGCCTAAGCCAACGGGATAGCGGGGAGCTGTTTTTT. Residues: CASSLSQRDSGELFF. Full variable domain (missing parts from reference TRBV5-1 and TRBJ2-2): KAGVTQTPRYLIKTRGQQVTLSCSPISGHRSVSWYQQTPGQGLQFLFEYFSETQRNKGNFPGRFSGRQFSNSRSEMNVSTLELGDSALYLCASSLSQRDSGELFFGEGSRLTVL.

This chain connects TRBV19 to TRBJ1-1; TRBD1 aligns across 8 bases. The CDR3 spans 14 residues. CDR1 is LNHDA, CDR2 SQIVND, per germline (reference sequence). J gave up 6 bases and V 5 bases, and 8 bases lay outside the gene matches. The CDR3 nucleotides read TGTGCCAGTAGTCCCGGGACAGGCCAAGCTGAAGCTTTCTTT. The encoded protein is CASSPGTGQAEAFF.

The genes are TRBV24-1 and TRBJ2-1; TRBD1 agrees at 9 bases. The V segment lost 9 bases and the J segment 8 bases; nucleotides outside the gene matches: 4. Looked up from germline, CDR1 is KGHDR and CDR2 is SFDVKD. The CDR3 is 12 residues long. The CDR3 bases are TGTGCCACCGGCAGACAGGGGGATGAGCAGTTCTTC. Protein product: CATGRQGDEQFF.

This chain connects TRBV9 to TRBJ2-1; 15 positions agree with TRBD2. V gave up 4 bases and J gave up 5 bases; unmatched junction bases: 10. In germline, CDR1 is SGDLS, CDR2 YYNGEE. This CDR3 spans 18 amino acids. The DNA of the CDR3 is TGTGCCAGCAGCCCCGGACTAGCGGGAGGGTTAGGGAACAATGAGCAGTTCTTC. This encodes CASSPGLAGGLGNNEQFF.

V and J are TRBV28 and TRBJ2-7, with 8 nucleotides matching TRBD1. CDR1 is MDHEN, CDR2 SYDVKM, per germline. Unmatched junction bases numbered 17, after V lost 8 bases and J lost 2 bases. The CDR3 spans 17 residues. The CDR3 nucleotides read TGTGCCAGCCAGACAGGGGAGATCCCTTACGTCGCCTACGAGCAGTACTTC. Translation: CASQTGEIPYVAYEQYF.

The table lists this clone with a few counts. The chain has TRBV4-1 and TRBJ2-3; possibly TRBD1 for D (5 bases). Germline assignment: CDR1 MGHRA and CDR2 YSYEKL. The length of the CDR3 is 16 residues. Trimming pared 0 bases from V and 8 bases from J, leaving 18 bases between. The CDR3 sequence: CASSQDQGRARSTQYF. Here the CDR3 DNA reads TGCGCCAGCAGCCAAGATCAAGGCAGGGCTAGGAGTACGCAGTATTTT.

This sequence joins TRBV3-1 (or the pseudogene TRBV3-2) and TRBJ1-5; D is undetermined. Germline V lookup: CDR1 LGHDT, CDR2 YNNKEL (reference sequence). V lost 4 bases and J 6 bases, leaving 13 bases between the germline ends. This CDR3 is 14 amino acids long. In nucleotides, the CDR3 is TGTGCCAGCAGCCCCGACATCACTCGTCAGCCCCAGCATTTT. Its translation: CASSPDITRQPQHF.

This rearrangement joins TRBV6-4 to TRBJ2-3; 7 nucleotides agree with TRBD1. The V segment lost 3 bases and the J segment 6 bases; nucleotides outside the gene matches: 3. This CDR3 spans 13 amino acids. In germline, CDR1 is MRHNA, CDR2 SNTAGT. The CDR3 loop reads CASSEHRGDTQYF. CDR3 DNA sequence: TGTGCCAGCAGTGAGCACAGGGGTGATACGCAGTATTTT.

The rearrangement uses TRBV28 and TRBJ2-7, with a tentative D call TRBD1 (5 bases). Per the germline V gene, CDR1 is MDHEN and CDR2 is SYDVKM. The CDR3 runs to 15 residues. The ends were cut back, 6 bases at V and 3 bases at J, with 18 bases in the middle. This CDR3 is CASRGTIAGLYEQYV. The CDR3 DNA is TGTGCCAGCAGAGGTACGATAGCAGGGCTCTACGAGCAGTACGTC.

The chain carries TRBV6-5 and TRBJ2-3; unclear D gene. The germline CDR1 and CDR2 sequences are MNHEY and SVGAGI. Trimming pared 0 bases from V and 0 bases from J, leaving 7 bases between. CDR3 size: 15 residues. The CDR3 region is CASSYSYSSTDTQYF. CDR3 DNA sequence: TGTGCCAGCAGTTACTCCTACTCTAGCACAGATACGCAGTATTTT.

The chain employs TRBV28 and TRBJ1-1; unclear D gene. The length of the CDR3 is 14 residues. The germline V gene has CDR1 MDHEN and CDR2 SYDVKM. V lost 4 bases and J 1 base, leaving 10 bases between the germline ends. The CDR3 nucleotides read TGTGCCAGCAGTTCCGGTCGGGGGAACACTGAAGCTTTCTTT. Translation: CASSSGRGNTEAFF.

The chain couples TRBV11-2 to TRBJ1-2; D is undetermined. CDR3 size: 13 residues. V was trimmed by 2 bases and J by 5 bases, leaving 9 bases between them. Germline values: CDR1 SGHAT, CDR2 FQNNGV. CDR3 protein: CASSLSSNYGYTF. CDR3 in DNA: TGTGCCAGCAGCTTATCGAGTAATTATGGCTACACCTTC.